This TCR beta chain emerged from a study of regulatory T cells in long-lasting Graves disease. Arm-PCR of CDR3 regions with iRepertoire HTBI primers generated TCR beta libraries. MiXCR, applied by TCRdb to the multiplex PCR reads, yields one record per CDR3 protein. Among about 420,000 distinct CDR3 sequences listed, 20% to 25% were seen once. Time point reported: persistent/refractory GD, antithyroid drugs over 5 years with positive TRAb. After RNA was extracted from PBMCs, the TCR library was made from it. The sample consisted of peripheral blood mononuclear cells (PBMCs), taken when the disease was refractory, from a patient treated with antithyroid drugs. The sequence was obtained from a female donor with Graves disease.

The chain's CDR3 is CSVGVGAPSGNTIYF. The CDR3 DNA is TGCAGCGTTGGCGTAGGGGCCCCCTCTGGAAACACCATATATTTT. The chain uses TRBV29-1 and TRBJ1-3; a possible D gene is TRBD1 (5 bases). There are 15 residues in the CDR3. V lost 4 bases and J lost 0, with 13 bases in between. Germline CDR1 SQVTM, CDR2 ANQGSEA.